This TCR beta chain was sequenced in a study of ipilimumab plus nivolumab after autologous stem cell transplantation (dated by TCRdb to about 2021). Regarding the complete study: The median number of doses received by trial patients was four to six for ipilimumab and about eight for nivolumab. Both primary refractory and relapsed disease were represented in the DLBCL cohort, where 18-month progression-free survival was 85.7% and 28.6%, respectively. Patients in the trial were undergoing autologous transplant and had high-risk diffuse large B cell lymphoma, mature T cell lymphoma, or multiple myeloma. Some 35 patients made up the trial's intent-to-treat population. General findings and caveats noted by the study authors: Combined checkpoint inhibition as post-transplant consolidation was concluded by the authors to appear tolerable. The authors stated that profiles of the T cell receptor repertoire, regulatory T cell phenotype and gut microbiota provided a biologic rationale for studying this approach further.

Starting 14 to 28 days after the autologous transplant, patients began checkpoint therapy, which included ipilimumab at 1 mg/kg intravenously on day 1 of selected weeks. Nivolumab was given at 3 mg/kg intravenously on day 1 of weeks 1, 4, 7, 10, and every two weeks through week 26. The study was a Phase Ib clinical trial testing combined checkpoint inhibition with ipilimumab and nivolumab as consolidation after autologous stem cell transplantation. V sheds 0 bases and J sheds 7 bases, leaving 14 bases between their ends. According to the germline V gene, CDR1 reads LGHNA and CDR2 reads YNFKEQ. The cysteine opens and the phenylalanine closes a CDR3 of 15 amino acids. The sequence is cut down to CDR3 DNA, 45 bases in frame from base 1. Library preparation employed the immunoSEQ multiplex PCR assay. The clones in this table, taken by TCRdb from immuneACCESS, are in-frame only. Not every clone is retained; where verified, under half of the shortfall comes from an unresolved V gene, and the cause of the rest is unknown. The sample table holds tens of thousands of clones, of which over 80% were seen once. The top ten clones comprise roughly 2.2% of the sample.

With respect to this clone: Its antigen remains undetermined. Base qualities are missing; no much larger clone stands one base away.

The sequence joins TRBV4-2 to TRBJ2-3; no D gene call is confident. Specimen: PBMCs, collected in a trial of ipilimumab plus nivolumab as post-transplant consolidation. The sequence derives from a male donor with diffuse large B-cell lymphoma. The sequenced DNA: TGTGCCAGCAGCCAAGAGGTCACCTTCCTCTATACGCAGTATTTT. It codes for CASSQEVTFLYTQYF.